The 16 T cell receptor beta chains reported below all come from one sample, sequenced in a study of cytomegalovirus exposure and HLA in healthy donors. It was with 60 Vbeta and 13 Jbeta primers that the PCR ran. Generated by immunoSEQ multiplex PCR, the TCRdb table keeps only in-frame clones and is missing some. The sample consists of roughly 170,000 clones, 75% to 85% of them appearing once. What was sequenced was PBMCs. The receptors here all came from a female donor in good health and CMV-seronegative.

The CDR3 loop reads CASSIDGTGYRRNQPQHF. The CDR3 region has the DNA TGTGCCAGTAGTATAGATGGGACAGGGTACCGCCGTAATCAGCCCCAGCATTTT. The chain joins TRBV19 to TRBJ1-5; 9 nucleotides align to TRBD1. V shed 0 bases, J shed 4 bases, and the junction held 10 bases outside the gene matches. The CDR3 totals 18 residues. The germline gives CDR1 LNHDA, CDR2 SQIVND (reference sequence).

A note on this clone: Germline and junction disagree at one end, which may indicate a read error. This rearrangement joins TRBV4-3 to TRBJ2-2; D remains unclear. The CDR3 loop spans 16 amino acids. From germline, CDR1 is LGHNA and CDR2 YSLEER. The CDR3 DNA is TGCGCCGGCAGCCAAGAATCTCCAGGGAACACCGGGGAGCTGTTTTTT. Translating it yields CAGSQESPGNTGELFF.

The chain carries TRBV5-4 and TRBJ2-3, with a possible D match to TRBD2 (6 bases). Germline-derived CDR1 and CDR2 are SGHNT and YYREEE (reference sequence). The CDR3 consists of 13 residues. V lost 3 bases and J 5 bases, leaving 10 bases between the germline ends. CDR3 nucleotide sequence: TGTGCCAGCAGCTCGGCCGGGGGAGATACGCAGTATTTT. Its translation: CASSSAGGDTQYF.

The chain has TRBV6-5 and TRBJ1-5, with 9 bases lining up with TRBD1. Germline lookup yields CDR1 MNHEY and CDR2 SVGAGI. Trimming took 6 bases from V and 6 from J; bases not matched to a gene: 6. CDR3 length equals 14 residues. Written as DNA, the CDR3 is TGTGCCAGCAGACCCGGGACAGGGCGTCAGCCCCAGCATTTT. The encoded protein is CASRPGTGRQPQHF.

The chain links TRBV7-9 to TRBJ2-2; D is unresolved. CDR1 and CDR2 from the germline V gene are SEHNR and FQNEAQ (reference sequence). V was clipped by 3 bases and J by 2 bases, with 7 bases between them. The CDR3 runs to 14 residues. The CDR3 nucleotides are TGTGCCAGCAGCTTGGTAGCTAACACCGGGGAGCTGTTTTTT. As protein: CASSLVANTGELFF. The full variable domain, completed using reference TRBV7-9 and TRBJ2-2, is DTGVSQNPRHKITKRGQNVTFRCDPISEHNRLYWYRQTLGQGPEFLTYFQNEAQLEKSRLLSDRFSAERPKGSFSTLEIQRTEQGDSAMYLCASSLVANTGELFFGEGSRLTVL.

V gene TRBV7-3 combines with J gene TRBJ2-7, with 10 bases matching TRBD2. CDR1 SGHTA and CDR2 FQGTGA come from the germline V gene. Trimming removed 0 bases from V and 4 bases from J; junction bases left unmatched: 3. This CDR3 region has 15 residues. The CDR3 here is CASSLTPSGRYEQYF. DNA for the CDR3: TGTGCCAGCAGCTTAACCCCTAGCGGGAGATACGAGCAGTACTTC.

This clone has more than one count but fewer than ten. The chain combines TRBV21-1 with TRBJ2-7; the table gives TRBD2 as D, unverified against the DNA. TRBV21-1 counts as a pseudogene. The CDR3 spans 14 residues. The CDR3 DNA follows: TGTGCCAGCATTAGCGGGGCTCCATCCTACGAGCAGTACTTC. This sequence encodes CASISGAPSYEQYF.

The chain uses TRBV9 and TRBJ2-1, with 10 bases matching TRBD2. This CDR3 is 16 amino acids long. The J segment lost 5 bases and the V segment lost 4 bases, leaving 9 bases of the junction unmatched. Germline CDR1 SGDLS, CDR2 YYNGEE. The DNA for the CDR3 is TGTGCCAGCAGCACCTCGTTTAGCGGGGGGAACAATGAGCAGTTCTTC. Protein: CASSTSFSGGNNEQFF.

This chain links TRBV5-1 with TRBJ2-2; 12 bases map to TRBD1. The CDR3 length is 15 residues. Trimming removed 6 bases from V and 3 bases from J; junction bases left unmatched: 3. Germline CDR1 and CDR2: SGHRS and YFSETQ. The DNA of the CDR3 is TGCGCCAGCACGGGACAGGGGGCGGACACCGGGGAGCTGTTTTTT. This sequence encodes CASTGQGADTGELFF. The complete variable domain, with remaining parts taken from reference TRBV5-1 and TRBJ2-2, reads KAGVTQTPRYLIKTRGQQVTLSCSPISGHRSVSWYQQTPGQGLQFLFEYFSETQRNKGNFPGRFSGRQFSNSRSEMNVSTLELGDSALYLCASTGQGADTGELFFGEGSRLTVL.

V is TRBV7-3 and J is TRBJ1-1, with 12 bases matching TRBD1. The germline V gene encodes CDR1 SGHTA and CDR2 FQGTGA. Losses at the gene ends were 5 bases for V and 5 bases for J; bases not matched to a gene: 9. The CDR3 totals 16 residues. CDR3 sequence reads: CASSLLGQGAYTEAFF. For the CDR3, the DNA is TGTGCCAGCAGCCTCCTGGGACAGGGGGCATATACTGAAGCTTTCTTT. Complete variable domain (other parts from reference TRBV7-3 and TRBJ1-1): GAGVSQTPSNKVTEKGKYVELRCDPISGHTALYWYRQSLGQGPEFLIYFQGTGAADDSGLPNDRFFAVRPEGSVSTLKIQRTERGDSAVYLCASSLLGQGAYTEAFFGQGTRLTVV.

The gene calls are TRBV4-3 and TRBJ1-1, with D perhaps matching TRBD1 (5 bases). This CDR3 comprises 17 residues. Per the germline V gene, CDR1 is LGHNA and CDR2 is YSLEER. Between the trimmed V and J ends, which lost 4 bases and 0 bases, there was a span of 18 bases. The CDR3: CASSPQGAGPMNTEAFF. CDR3 coding DNA: TGCGCCAGCAGCCCGCAGGGAGCGGGGCCAATGAACACTGAAGCTTTCTTT.

The V gene is TRBV28, the J gene TRBJ1-3; 7 bases align to TRBD1. The germline V gene has CDR1 MDHEN and CDR2 SYDVKM. Trimming at V came to 7 bases and at J to 2 bases, leaving 8 bases not matched to a gene. The CDR3 is 15 amino acids. This CDR3 is CASTTPRGTGNTIYF. The CDR3 DNA sequence: TGTGCCAGCACCACACCCAGGGGGACTGGAAACACCATATATTTT. Combining the CDR3 with reference TRBV28 and TRBJ1-3 gives the whole variable domain DVKVTQSSRYLVKRTGEKVFLECVQDMDHENMFWYRQDPGLGLRLIYFSYDVKMKEKGDIPEGYSVSREKKERFSLILESASTNQTSMYLCASTTPRGTGNTIYFGEGSWLTVV.

A few counts support this clone. The chain joins TRBV15 to TRBJ1-4; D remains unclear. There are 16 residues in the CDR3. V dropped 1 base and J dropped 0 bases, with 9 bases sitting between them. The V gene's germline CDR1 is LNHNV and CDR2 YYDKDF (reference sequence). CDR3 amino acids: CATSRGDSATNEKLFF. The CDR3 DNA is TGTGCCACCAGCAGAGGCGACTCTGCAACTAATGAAAAACTGTTTTTT.

The chain has TRBV6-5 and TRBJ2-1; 8 nucleotides align to TRBD1. Germline V lookup: CDR1 MNHEY, CDR2 SVGAGI. CDR3 size: 13 residues. V lost 6 bases, J lost 9 bases, and 7 bases stayed unmatched. The CDR3 reads CASRPTGAFEQFF. The CDR3 coding sequence is TGTGCCAGCAGACCGACAGGGGCTTTTGAGCAGTTCTTC.

The chain joins TRBV5-4 to TRBJ2-1; 7 bases map to TRBD2. This CDR3 has 15 residues. V lost 0 bases and J lost 4; bases outside the gene matches: 4. Looked up from germline, CDR1 is SGHNT and CDR2 is YYREEE (reference sequence). The CDR3 DNA sequence: TGTGCCAGCAGCTTGGGGTCTAGCGGATACAATGAGCAGTTCTTC. This encodes CASSLGSSGYNEQFF.

The V call is TRBV5-1, the J call TRBJ2-7; 10 bases fit TRBD1. The CDR3 spans 15 residues. From germline, CDR1 is SGHRS and CDR2 YFSETQ. With V trimmed by 2 bases and J by 7 bases, 9 bases remained unmatched. CDR3 region: CASSLGQGVVGEQYF. CDR3 sequence (DNA): TGCGCCAGCAGCTTAGGACAGGGGGTAGTTGGGGAGCAGTACTTC.